A selection of T cell receptor beta chains follows, all from one sample in a study of tumor-infiltrating lymphocytes in primary liver carcinoma. Using its own MiXCR run on the multiplex PCR reads, TCRdb lists one record per CDR3 protein. This sample has roughly 190,000 distinct CDR3 sequences, with approximately 80% found just once. Sequencing input: tumor tissue from primary liver carcinoma. These receptors were taken from a man between 35 and 55 years old with primary liver carcinoma and hepatitis B virus infection. The CDR3 runs from the conserved cysteine through the conserved F or W. The D gene is left open where the match is weak. The size entry is marked missing in some rows and otherwise reads once, few, many or a size class.

clone size	D gene	V gene	J gene	CDR3 DNA	CDR3 protein
NA	TRBD2	TRBV5-1	TRBJ2-1	TGCGCCAGCAGCAGCAGGACTAGCGACAAAAATGAGCAGTTCTTC	CASSSRTSDKNEQFF
NA	NA	TRBV4-2	TRBJ2-7	TGTGCCAGCAGCCAAGAGGTAGCAGGAGCCTCCTACAATGAGCAGTACTTC	CASSQEVAGASYNEQYF
NA	NA	TRBV29-1	TRBJ2-3	TGCAGCGTCCGGGCACTAACGGGATGGAGGGCAGATACGCAGTATTTT	CSVRALTGWRADTQYF
NA	NA	TRBV11-1	TRBJ2-7	TGTGCCAGCAGTCTGGGGTTAACAAGGGAGCAGTACTTC	CASSLGLTREQYF
NA	TRBD1	TRBV11-2	TRBJ2-7	TGTGCCAGCTGCTTACGACGCACAGGGGAAAACGAGCAGTACTTC	CASCLRRTGENEQYF
NA	TRBD2	TRBV11-1	TRBJ2-1	TGTGCCAGCAGCTCCCCTCCTGGCGGGAGGGCCTTTAGAGAACAGTTCTTC	CASSSPPGGRAFREQFF
NA	TRBD1	TRBV6-2/TRBV6-3	TRBJ2-3	TGTGCCAGCAGTTTGACAGGGTTCAATCAGCCCCAGTATTTT	CASSLTGFNQPQYF
NA	TRBD2	TRBV4-3	TRBJ2-1	TGTGCCAGCAGCCAAGACCAAGCTTCAAGCGGGGGTGCTCACTTCTTC	CASSQDQASSGGAHFF
NA	TRBD1	TRBV28	TRBJ1-5	TGTGCCAGCAATTCGACAGGGGCTTCCCAGCCCCAGCATTTT	CASNSTGASQPQHF
NA	TRBD2	TRBV6-1	TRBJ2-2	TGTGCCAGCAGTCTAAGGGAGGGTGCCACCAGGGAGCTGTTCTTT	CASSLREGATRELFF
NA	NA	TRBV28	TRBJ2-7	TGTGCCAGCAATCCCGGACACCAGGGGGGGGACGAGCAGTACTTC	CASNPGHQGGDEQYF
NA	NA	TRBV5-1	TRBJ2-1	TGCGCCAGCAGCCGGATGAGCTCCTACAATGAGCAGTCCTTC	CASSRMSSYNEQSF
few	NA	TRBV29-1	TRBJ2-3	TGCAGCGTTACCGAAGGACAAACCGGTCAGCCCCAGTATTTT	CSVTEGQTGQPQYF
once	NA	TRBV11-2	TRBJ1-2	TGTGCCAGCGGTTTAGATTCTGTAGCCTATTCTCGAGGCTACACCTTC	CASGLDSVAYSRGYTF
NA	TRBD1	TRBV6-2/TRBV6-3	TRBJ2-7	TGTGCCAGCCTCCGGGACAGGGCCTACGAGCAGTACTTC	CASLRDRAYEQYF
once	TRBD2	TRBV6-5	TRBJ2-7	TGTGCCAGCAGTACACTCCGGGCTAGCGGGAGTTCGGAACAGTACTTC	CASSTLRASGSSEQYF
NA	TRBD1	TRBV12-3/TRBV12-4	TRBJ2-7	TGTGCCAGCAGTTTCAGACAGGGGGCTTCTCCCGGGACTGGCACCTACGAGCAGTACTTC	CASSFRQGASPGTGTYEQYF
NA	NA	TRBV6-1	TRBJ2-5	TGTGCCACCACTCCCTTTTGGGGGAGTCAAGAGACCCAGTACTTC	CATTPFWGSQETQYF
many	NA	TRBV30	TRBJ2-1	TGTGCCTGGAGTGTACAGGGTGAGCAGTTCTTC	CAWSVQGEQFF
NA	TRBD2	TRBV12-3/TRBV12-4	TRBJ2-1	TGTCCCAGCATCAAAAACACCCCGGGACTAGCGGCCAATGAGCAGTTCTTC	CPSIKNTPGLAANEQFF
NA	NA	TRBV29-1	TRBJ1-1	TGCAGCGTGACGACAAGCATGACTGAAGCTTTCTTT	CSVTTSMTEAFF
NA	NA	TRBV6-2/TRBV6-3	TRBJ2-1	TGTACTAGTAGTTACCAGTTGGGCAATGAGCAGTTCTTC	CTSSYQLGNEQFF
NA	NA	TRBV28	TRBJ1-1	TGTGCCAGCAGCCCCCTACGGGGGGTACACACTGAAGCTGTCTTT	CASSPLRGVHTEAVF
few	NA	TRBV5-1	TRBJ2-3	TGCGCCAGCAACTTGGGACACAACACAGAAACGCAGTATTTT	CASNLGHNTETQYF
NA	NA	TRBV11-1	TRBJ2-7	TGTGCCAGTAGCATCGGGCCAGGACTGTACGAGCAGTACTTC	CASSIGPGLYEQYF
NA	NA	TRBV12-3/TRBV12-4	TRBJ2-2	TGTGCCAGCAGTCCCCGGCATCGGACGAACACCGGGGAGCTGTTTTTT	CASSPRHRTNTGELFF
many	NA	TRBV4-3	TRBJ2-5	TGCGCCAGCAGCCAAGTCCTAATGGCGGCCCAGTACTTC	CASSQVLMAAQYF
few	NA	TRBV20-1	TRBJ2-3	TGCAGTGCTAGAGATCGTGGGTCGGGCACAGATACGCAGTATTTT	CSARDRGSGTDTQYF
few	NA	TRBV11-3	TRBJ2-1	TGTGCCAGCAACTCAGGCGTCTCGAACAATGAGCAATTCTTC	CASNSGVSNNEQFF
NA	NA	TRBV6-6	TRBJ2-7	TGTGCCAGCAGTTCCTCGCCGGACCAGGGGCCTAGGGACGAGCAGTACTTC	CASSSSPDQGPRDEQYF
NA	TRBD2	TRBV6-1	TRBJ2-1	TGTACCAGCAGTGAAGGACTAGAGGCATACAATGAGCAGTTCTTT	CTSSEGLEAYNEQFF
NA	TRBD1	TRBV5-5	TRBJ2-1	TGTGCCAGCAGCTTGTACCTGCTGGTAGGACAGGGTAGCAATGAGCAGTTCTTC	CASSLYLLVGQGSNEQFF
many	TRBD2	TRBV6-5	TRBJ2-7	TGTGCCAGCAGTTCAAGCGGGAACCTCGTCGAGCAGTACTTC	CASSSSGNLVEQYF
NA	TRBD1	TRBV5-4	TRBJ2-7	TGTGCCAAAAGCTTGGGGACAGACACCTACGAGCAGTACTTC	CAKSLGTDTYEQYF
NA	TRBD1	TRBV11-1	TRBJ2-7	TGTACCAACAGGGGGAAACGATCATTCGAGCAGTACTTC	CTNRGKRSFEQYF
NA	TRBD1	TRBV11-3	TRBJ2-7	TGTGGCACTCGACAGGGGGAGACTTCCTATGAGCAGTACTTC	CGTRQGETSYEQYF
NA	NA	TRBV6-5	TRBJ1-2	TGTGCCAGCAGCCCACAGGAGGCGATCGGCTACACCTTC	CASSPQEAIGYTF
NA	NA	TRBV11-2	TRBJ1-5	TGTGCCAGCAACATAGTAGGGTTAACATGGAGCAATCAGCCCCAGCATTTT	CASNIVGLTWSNQPQHF